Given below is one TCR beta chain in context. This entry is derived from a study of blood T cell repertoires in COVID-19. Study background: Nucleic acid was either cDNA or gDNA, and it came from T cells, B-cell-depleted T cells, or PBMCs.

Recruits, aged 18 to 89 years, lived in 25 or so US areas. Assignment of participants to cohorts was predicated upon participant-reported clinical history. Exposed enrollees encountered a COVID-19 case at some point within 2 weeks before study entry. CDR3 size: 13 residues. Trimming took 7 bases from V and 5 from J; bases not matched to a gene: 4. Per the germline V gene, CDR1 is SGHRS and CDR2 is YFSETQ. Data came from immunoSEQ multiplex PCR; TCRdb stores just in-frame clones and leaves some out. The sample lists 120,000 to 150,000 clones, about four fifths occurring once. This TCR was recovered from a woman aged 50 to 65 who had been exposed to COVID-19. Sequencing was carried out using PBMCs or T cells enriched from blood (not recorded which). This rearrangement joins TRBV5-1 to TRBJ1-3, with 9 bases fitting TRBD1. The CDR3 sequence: CASRTGERNTIYF. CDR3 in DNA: TGCGCCAGCCGGACAGGGGAAAGAAACACCATATATTTT.